The TCR beta chain under discussion was sequenced for a study of cytomegalovirus exposure and HLA in healthy donors. Turning to the study itself: Of around 400 genotyped donors, around 86% grouped in the Caucasian-associated ancestry cluster.

In germline, CDR1 is SGHRS, CDR2 YFSETQ. Deletions cut 3 bases from V and 5 bases from J, with 18 bases between. CDR3 length: 16 residues. This clone was picked up a small number of times. The PCR had 60 Vbeta and 13 Jbeta primers. The table came from immunoSEQ multiplex PCR; TCRdb's copy has only in-frame clones and leaves some out. The data show 95,000 to 150,000 clones, about four fifths seen once. The rearrangement joins TRBV5-1 to TRBJ2-1; no clear D gene. Sequenced material: PBMCs. The source is a female donor in good health and CMV-seropositive. The CDR3 region is CASSSSTTTVDNEQFF. DNA of the CDR3: TGCGCCAGCAGCTCCTCCACAACCACCGTGGACAATGAGCAGTTCTTC.